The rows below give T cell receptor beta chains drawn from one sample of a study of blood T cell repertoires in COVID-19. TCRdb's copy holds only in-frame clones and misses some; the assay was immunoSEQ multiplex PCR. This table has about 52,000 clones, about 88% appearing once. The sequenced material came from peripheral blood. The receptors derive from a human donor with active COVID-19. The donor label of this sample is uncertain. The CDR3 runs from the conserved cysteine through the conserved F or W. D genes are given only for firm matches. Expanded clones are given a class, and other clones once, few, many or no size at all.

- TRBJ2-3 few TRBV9 CASSSKSGYSRDRGYPDTQYF TGTGCCAGCAGCTCGAAATCGGGGTATTCGCGTGACCGCGGATACCCAGATACGCAGTATTTT
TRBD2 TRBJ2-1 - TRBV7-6 CASIPGGLDNEQFF TGTGCCAGCATCCCGGGGGGTCTGGACAATGAGCAGTTCTTC
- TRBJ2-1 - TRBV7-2 CASSPRTTSGGNEQFF TGTGCCAGCAGCCCTCGGACGACAAGCGGTGGGAATGAGCAGTTCTTC
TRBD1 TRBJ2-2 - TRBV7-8 CASSLMGQGTGELFF TGTGCCAGCAGCTTAATGGGACAGGGGACCGGGGAGCTGTTTTTT
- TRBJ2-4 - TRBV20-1 CSASPGSKNIQYF TGCAGTGCTAGTCCAGGGTCCAAAAACATTCAGTACTTC
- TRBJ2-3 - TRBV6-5 CASRDTPDSTDTQYF TGTGCCAGCAGAGACACGCCGGACAGTACAGATACGCAGTATTTT
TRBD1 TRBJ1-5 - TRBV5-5 CASSLGTGYNQPQHF TGTGCCAGCAGCTTGGGGACAGGTTACAATCAGCCCCAGCATTTT
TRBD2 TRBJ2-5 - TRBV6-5 CASSYSRGGWETQYF TGTGCCAGCAGTTACTCACGGGGGGGCTGGGAGACCCAGTACTTC
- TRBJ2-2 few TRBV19 CASSIPGKPPGELFF TGTGCCAGTAGTATTCCCGGGAAACCCCCCGGGGAGCTGTTTTTT
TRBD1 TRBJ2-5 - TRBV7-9 CASTPAGTGGLETQYF TGTGCCAGCACCCCCGCTGGAACAGGGGGCTTAGAGACCCAGTACTTC
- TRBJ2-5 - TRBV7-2 CASSKGGNQETQYF TGTGCCAGCAGCAAAGGGGGTAACCAAGAGACCCAGTACTTC
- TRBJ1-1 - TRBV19 CASSKQGDTEAFF TGTGCCAGTAGTAAACAAGGGGACACTGAAGCTTTCTTT
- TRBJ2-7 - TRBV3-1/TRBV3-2 CASSQGARLVTYEQYF TGTGCCAGCAGCCAAGGAGCGAGACTAGTCACCTACGAGCAGTACTTC
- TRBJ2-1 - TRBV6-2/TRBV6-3 CASSEGRQAGQFF TGTGCCAGCAGCGAGGGGAGACAGGCGGGGCAGTTCTTC
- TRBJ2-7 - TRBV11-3 CASSRGTEYEQYF TGTGCCAGCAGCCGCGGGACAGAGTACGAGCAGTACTTC
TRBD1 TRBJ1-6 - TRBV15 CATKPGQTNSPLHF TGTGCCACCAAACCGGGACAGACAAATTCACCCCTCCACTTT
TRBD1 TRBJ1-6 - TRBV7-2 CASSPIGQVGSPLHF TGTGCCAGCAGCCCCATCGGACAGGTTGGTTCACCCCTCCACTTT
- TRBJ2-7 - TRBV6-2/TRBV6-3 CASSYSAGAEVEQYF TGTGCCAGCAGTTACTCCGCGGGGGCGGAGGTCGAGCAGTACTTC
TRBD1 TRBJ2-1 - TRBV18 CASHDRGLDNEQFF TGTGCCAGCCACGACAGGGGGCTAGACAATGAGCAGTTCTTC
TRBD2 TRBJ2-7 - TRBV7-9 CASSRSGGADEQYF TGTGCCAGCAGTCGTAGCGGGGGGGCAGACGAGCAGTACTTC
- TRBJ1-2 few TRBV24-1 CATSPGGQGEGGYTF TGTGCCACCTCGCCGGGGGGGCAGGGCGAGGGTGGCTACACCTTC
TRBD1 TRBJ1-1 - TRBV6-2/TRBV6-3 CASSTPRQGPRQNTEAFF TGTGCCAGCAGTACCCCTCGACAGGGTCCGAGGCAGAACACTGAAGCTTTCTTT
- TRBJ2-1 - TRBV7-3 CASSLRGGPENEQFF TGTGCCAGCAGCTTAAGGGGGGGCCCAGAGAATGAGCAGTTCTTC
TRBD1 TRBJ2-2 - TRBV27 CASRLEGADNTGELFF TGTGCCAGCAGACTTGAGGGGGCAGATAACACCGGGGAGCTGTTTTTT
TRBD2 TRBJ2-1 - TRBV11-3 CASSLGTSGGAYNEQFF TGTGCCAGCAGCTTGGGGACTAGCGGGGGGGCTTACAATGAGCAGTTCTTC
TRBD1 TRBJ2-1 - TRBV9 CASSVGQGALDNEQFF TGTGCCAGCAGCGTAGGCCAGGGGGCATTGGACAATGAGCAGTTCTTC
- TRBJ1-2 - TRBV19 CASSIDHPGVYGYTF TGTGCCAGTAGTATAGATCATCCGGGTGTCTATGGCTACACCTTC
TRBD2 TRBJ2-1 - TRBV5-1 CASNRQGGGSYNEQFF TGCGCCAGCAACCGGCAAGGCGGGGGCTCCTACAATGAGCAGTTCTTC
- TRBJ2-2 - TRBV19 CASTGYPGAGELFF TGTGCCAGTACGGGATACCCTGGCGCCGGGGAGCTGTTTTTT
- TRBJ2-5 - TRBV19 CASSPRQAQETQYF TGTGCCAGTAGTCCAAGACAGGCACAAGAGACCCAGTACTTC
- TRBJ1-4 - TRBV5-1 CASSLAGSNEKLFF TGCGCCAGCAGCTTGGCAGGGTCCAATGAAAAACTGTTTTTT
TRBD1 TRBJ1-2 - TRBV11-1 CASSFDRGVGYTF TGTGCCAGCAGCTTCGACAGGGGAGTCGGCTACACCTTC
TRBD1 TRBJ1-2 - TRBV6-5 CASMGLTGDNGYTF TGTGCCAGCATGGGTCTTACAGGGGACAATGGCTACACCTTC
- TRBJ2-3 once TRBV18 CASSTSTDTQYF TGTGCCAGCTCAACTAGCACAGATACGCAGTATTTT
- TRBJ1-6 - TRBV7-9 CASSRQESYNSPLHF TGTGCCAGCAGCCGACAGGAATCCTATAATTCACCCCTCCACTTT
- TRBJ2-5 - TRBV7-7 CASSPGGGLETQYF TGTGCTAGCAGCCCTGGAGGGGGCTTGGAGACCCAGTACTTC
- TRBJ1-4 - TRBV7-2 CASSFDTENEKLFF TGTGCCAGCAGCTTCGATACTGAGAATGAAAAACTGTTTTTT
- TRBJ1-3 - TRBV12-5 CASGLAGSGNTIYF TGTGCTAGTGGTTTGGCAGGGTCTGGAAACACCATATATTTT
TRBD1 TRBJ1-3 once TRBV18 CASSPMTGGIALAGNTIYF TGTGCCAGCTCACCCATGACAGGGGGAATTGCTCTTGCTGGAAACACCATATATTTT
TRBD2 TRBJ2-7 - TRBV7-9 CASSEGLAGENYEQYF TGTGCCAGCAGCGAGGGACTAGCGGGGGAAAACTACGAGCAGTACTTC
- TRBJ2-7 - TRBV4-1 CASSQEVAESSYEQYF TGCGCCAGCAGCCAAGAGGTAGCGGAAAGCTCCTACGAGCAGTACTTC
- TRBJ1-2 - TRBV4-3 CASSQDQQGGRGYTF TGCGCCAGCAGCCAAGATCAACAGGGCGGACGGGGCTACACCTTC
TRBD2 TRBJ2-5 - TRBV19 CASRAGGLLSETQYF TGTGCCAGTAGGGCGGGGGGCCTGTTGTCGGAGACCCAGTACTTC
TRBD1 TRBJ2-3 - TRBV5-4 CASSPGQGGADTQYF TGTGCCAGCAGCCCCGGACAGGGTGGGGCAGATACGCAGTATTTT
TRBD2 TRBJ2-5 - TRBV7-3 CASSPGGYQETQYF TGTGCCAGCAGCCCGGGGGGATACCAAGAGACCCAGTACTTC
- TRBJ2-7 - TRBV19 CASSSISTGDYEQYF TGTGCCAGTAGTAGCATCTCCACGGGGGACTACGAGCAGTACTTC
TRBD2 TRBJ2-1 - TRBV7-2 CASSYTAGGSYNEQFF TGTGCCAGCAGTTACACAGCGGGGGGTTCCTACAATGAGCAGTTCTTC
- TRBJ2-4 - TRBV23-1 CASSQIFHVWTVDKNIQYF TGCGCCAGCAGTCAAATTTTCCATGTATGGACAGTCGACAAAAACATTCAGTACTTC
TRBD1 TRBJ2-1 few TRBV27 CASSPNIGGKEQFF TGTGCCAGCAGTCCGAACATAGGGGGCAAAGAGCAGTTCTTC
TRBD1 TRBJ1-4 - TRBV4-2 CASSQEGGLNEKLFF TGTGCCAGCAGCCAAGAAGGGGGCTTAAATGAAAAACTGTTTTTT
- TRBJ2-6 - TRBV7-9 CASSSGQWGSGANVLTF TGTGCCAGCAGCTCCGGACAGTGGGGCTCTGGGGCCAACGTCCTGACTTTC
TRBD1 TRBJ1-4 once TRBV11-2 CASSVGTGANEKLFF TGTGCCAGCAGCGTCGGGACAGGGGCGAATGAAAAACTGTTTTTT
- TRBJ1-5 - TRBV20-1 CSASPGERLNQPQHF TGCAGTGCTAGTCCAGGCGAACGACTAAATCAGCCCCAGCATTTT
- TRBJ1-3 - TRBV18 CASSQPGQGPRNTIYF TGTGCCAGCTCGCAGCCGGGACAAGGGCCCAGAAACACCATATATTTT
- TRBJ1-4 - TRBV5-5 CASSLVAGETRGDNEKLFF TGTGCCAGCAGCTTGGTAGCTGGGGAGACGCGCGGGGATAATGAAAAACTGTTTTTT
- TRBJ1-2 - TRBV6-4 CASSESPSYGYTF TGTGCCAGCAGTGAATCCCCGAGCTATGGCTACACCTTC